A single sample is the source of the 3 T cell receptor beta chains below, sequenced in a study of blood T cell repertoires in COVID-19. Clones were read by immunoSEQ multiplex PCR, and TCRdb kept only the in-frame ones, dropping some. The data hold about 69,000 clones, with almost 90% observed a single time. Specimen: peripheral blood. These receptors were obtained from a man aged 45-60 years with acute or convalescent COVID-19.

The table lists this clone with a count of one. The V gene is TRBV18, the J gene TRBJ2-7, with D maybe TRBD1 (6 bases). Germline-derived CDR1 and CDR2 are KGHSH and LQKENI. Trimming shortened V by 0 bases and J by 2 bases, and 11 bases separated the two germline ends. The CDR3 length is 15 residues. CDR3 region: CASSPPTGAPYEQYF. The CDR3 DNA follows: TGTGCCAGCTCACCACCGACAGGCGCACCCTACGAGCAGTACTTC.

This rearrangement joins TRBV28 to TRBJ1-2, with 8 positions matching TRBD1. CDR3 length equals 17 residues. The germline gives CDR1 MDHEN, CDR2 SYDVKM. J gave up 4 bases and V 5 bases, and 15 bases lay outside the gene matches. The CDR3 loop reads CASSRETNNRGFYGYTF. The DNA of the CDR3 is TGTGCCAGCAGTCGAGAAACAAATAACAGGGGGTTCTATGGCTACACCTTC.

The genes are TRBV18 and TRBJ1-2; no clear D. V dropped 2 bases and J dropped 1 base, with 14 bases sitting between them. Germline CDR1 KGHSH, CDR2 LQKENI. The length of the CDR3 is 16 residues. CDR3: CASSPAPGYHNYGYTF. DNA of the CDR3: TGTGCCAGCTCACCAGCCCCGGGGTATCATAACTATGGCTACACCTTC.